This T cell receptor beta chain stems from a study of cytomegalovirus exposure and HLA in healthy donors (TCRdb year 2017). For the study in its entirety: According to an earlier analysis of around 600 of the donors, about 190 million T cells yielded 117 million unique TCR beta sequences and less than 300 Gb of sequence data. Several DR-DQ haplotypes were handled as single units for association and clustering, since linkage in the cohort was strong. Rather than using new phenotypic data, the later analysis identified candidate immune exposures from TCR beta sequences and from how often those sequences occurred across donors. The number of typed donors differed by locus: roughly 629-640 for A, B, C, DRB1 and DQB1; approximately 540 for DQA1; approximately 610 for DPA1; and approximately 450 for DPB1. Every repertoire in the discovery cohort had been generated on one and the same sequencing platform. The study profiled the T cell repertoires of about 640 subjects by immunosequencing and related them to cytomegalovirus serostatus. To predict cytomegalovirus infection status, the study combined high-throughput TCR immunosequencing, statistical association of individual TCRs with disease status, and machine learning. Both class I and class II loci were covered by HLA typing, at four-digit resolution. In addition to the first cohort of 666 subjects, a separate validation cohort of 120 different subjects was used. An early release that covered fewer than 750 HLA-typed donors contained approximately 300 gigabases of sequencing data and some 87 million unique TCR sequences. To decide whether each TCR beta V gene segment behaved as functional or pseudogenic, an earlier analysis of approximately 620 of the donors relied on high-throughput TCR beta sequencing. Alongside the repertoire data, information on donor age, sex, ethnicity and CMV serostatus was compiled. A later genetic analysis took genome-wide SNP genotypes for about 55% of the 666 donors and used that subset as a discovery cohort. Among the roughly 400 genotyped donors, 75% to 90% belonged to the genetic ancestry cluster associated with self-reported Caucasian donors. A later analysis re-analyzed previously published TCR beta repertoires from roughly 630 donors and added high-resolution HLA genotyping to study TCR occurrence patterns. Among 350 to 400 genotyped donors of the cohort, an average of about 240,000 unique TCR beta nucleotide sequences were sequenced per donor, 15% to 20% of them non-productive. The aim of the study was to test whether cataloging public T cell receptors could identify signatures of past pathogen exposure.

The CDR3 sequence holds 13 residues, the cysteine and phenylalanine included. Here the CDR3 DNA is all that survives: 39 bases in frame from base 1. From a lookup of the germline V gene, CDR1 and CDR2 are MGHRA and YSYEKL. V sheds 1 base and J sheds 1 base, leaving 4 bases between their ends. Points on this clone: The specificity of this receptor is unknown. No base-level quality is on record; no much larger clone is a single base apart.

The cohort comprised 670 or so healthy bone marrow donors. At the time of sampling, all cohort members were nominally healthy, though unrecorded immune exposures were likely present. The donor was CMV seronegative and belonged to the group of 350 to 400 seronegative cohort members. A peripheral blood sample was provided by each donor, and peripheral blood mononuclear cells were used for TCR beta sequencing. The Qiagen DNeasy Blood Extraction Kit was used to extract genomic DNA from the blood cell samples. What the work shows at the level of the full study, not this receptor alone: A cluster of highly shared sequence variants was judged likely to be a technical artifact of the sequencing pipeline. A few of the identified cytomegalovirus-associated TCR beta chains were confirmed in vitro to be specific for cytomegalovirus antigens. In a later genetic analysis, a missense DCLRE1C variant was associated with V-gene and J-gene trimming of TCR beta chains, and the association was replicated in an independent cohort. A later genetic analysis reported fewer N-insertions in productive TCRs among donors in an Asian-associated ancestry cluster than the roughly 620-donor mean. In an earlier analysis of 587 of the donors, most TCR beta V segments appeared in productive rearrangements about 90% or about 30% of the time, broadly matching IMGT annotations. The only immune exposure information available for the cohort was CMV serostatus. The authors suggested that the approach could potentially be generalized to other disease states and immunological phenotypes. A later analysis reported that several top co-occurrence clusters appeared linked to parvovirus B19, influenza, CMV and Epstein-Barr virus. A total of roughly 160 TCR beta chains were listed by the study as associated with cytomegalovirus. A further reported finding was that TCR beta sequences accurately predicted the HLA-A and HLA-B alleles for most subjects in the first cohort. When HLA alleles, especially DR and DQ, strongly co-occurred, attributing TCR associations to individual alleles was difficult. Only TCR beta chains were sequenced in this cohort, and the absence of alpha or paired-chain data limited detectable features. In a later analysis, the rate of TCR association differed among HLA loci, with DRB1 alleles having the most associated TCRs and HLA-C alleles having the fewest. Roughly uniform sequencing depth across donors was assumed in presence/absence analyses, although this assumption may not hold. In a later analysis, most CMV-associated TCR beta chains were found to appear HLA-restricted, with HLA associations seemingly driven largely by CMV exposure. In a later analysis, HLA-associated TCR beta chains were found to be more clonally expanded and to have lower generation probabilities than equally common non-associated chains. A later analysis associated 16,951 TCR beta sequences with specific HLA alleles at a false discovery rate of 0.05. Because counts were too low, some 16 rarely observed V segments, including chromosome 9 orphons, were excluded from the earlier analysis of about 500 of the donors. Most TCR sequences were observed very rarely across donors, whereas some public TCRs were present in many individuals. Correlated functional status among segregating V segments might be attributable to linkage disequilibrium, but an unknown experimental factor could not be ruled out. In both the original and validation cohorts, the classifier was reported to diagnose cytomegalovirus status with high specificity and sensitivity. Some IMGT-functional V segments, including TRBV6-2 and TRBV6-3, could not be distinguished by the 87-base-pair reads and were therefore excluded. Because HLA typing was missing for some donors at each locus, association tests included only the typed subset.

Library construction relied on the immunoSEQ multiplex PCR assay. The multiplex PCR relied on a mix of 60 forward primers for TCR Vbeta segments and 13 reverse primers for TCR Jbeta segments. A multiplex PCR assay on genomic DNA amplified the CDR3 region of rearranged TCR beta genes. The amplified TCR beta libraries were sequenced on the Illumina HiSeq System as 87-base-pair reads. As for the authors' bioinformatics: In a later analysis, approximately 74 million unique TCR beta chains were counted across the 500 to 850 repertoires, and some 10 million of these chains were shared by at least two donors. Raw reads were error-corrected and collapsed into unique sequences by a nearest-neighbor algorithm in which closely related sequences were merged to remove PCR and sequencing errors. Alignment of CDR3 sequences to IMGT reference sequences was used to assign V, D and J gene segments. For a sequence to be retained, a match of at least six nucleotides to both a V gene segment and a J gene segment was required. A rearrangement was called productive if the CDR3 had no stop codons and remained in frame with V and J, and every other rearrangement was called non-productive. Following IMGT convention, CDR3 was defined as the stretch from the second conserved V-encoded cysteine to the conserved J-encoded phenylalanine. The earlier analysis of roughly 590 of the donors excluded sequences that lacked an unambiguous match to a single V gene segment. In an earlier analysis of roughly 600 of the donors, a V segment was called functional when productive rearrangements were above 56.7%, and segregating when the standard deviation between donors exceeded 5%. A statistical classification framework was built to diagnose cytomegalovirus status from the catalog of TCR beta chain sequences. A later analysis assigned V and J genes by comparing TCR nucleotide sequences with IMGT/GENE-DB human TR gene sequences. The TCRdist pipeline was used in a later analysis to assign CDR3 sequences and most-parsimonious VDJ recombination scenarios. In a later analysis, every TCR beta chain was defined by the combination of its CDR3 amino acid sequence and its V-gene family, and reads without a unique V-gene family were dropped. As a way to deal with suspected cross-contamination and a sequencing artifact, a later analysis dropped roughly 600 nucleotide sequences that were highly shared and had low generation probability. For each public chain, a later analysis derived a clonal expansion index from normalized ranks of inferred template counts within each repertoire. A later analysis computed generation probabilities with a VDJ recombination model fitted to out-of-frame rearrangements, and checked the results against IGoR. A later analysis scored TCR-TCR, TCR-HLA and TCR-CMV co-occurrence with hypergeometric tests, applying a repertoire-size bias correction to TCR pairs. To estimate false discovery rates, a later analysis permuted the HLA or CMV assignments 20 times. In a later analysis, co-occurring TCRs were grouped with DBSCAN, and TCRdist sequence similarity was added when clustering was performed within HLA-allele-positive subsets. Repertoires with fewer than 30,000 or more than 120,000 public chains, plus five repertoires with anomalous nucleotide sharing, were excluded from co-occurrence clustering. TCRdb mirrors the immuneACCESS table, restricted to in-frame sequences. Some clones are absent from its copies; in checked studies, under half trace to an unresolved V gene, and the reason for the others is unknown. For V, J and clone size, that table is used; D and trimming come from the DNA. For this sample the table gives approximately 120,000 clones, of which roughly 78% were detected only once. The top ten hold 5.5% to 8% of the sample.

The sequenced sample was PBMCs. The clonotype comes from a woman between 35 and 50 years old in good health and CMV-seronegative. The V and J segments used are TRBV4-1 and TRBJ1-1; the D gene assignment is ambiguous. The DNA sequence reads TGCGCCAGCAGCCAAGCCAAGAACACTGAAGCTTTCTTT. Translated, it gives CASSQAKNTEAFF.